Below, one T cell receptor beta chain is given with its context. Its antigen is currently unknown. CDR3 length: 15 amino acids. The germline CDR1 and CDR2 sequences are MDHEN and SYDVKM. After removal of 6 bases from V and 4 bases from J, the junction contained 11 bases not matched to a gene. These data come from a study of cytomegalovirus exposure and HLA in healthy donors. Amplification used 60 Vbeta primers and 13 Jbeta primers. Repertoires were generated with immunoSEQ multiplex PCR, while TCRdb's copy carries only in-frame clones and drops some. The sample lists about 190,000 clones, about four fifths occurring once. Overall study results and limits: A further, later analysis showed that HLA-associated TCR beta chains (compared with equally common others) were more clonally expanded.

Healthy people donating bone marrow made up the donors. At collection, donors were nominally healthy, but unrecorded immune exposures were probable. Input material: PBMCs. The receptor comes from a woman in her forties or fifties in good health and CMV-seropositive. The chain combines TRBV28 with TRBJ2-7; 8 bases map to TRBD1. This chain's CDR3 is CASRPTGGTVYEQYF. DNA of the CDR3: TGTGCCAGCAGACCTACAGGGGGGACCGTGTACGAGCAGTACTTC.